A single count supports the clone carrying this T cell receptor (beta chain). The record originates from a study of control samples from healthy donors and cancer patients. Sequencing was performed with immunoSEQ multiplex PCR; in TCRdb, only in-frame clones are kept and a portion is missing. The repertoire includes around 150,000 clones, around 94% of them detected once, and approximately 15% sits in the top ten. Per the germline V gene, CDR1 is SGHRS and CDR2 is YFSETQ. V was trimmed by 2 bases and J by 5 bases, leaving 10 bases between them. The CDR3 sequence is 13 residues long. The V call is TRBV5-1, the J call TRBJ2-5; D gene ambiguous. Sequenced: PBMCs. This TCR was sampled from a man aged 55 to 69 with colorectal cancer. CDR3 DNA: TGCGCCAGCAGCTTAGAGTTCGCGGAGACCCAGTACTTC. It codes for CASSLEFAETQYF.